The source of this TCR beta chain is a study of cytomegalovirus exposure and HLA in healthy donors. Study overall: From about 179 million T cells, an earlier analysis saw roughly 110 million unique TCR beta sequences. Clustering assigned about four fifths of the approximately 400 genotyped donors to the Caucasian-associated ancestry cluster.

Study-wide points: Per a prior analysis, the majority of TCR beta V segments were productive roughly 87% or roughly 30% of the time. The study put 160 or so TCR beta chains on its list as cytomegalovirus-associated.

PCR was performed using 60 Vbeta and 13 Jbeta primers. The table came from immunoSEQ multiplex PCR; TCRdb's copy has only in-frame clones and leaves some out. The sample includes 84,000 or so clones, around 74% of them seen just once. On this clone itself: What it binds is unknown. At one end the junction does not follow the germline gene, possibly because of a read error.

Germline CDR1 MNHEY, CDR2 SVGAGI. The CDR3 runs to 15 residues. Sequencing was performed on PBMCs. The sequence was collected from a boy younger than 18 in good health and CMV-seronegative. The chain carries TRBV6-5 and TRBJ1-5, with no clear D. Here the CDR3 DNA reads TGTGCCTGCAGTCGCGGGATCGGTAGCAATCAGCCCCAGCATTTT. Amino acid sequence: CACSRGIGSNQPQHF.